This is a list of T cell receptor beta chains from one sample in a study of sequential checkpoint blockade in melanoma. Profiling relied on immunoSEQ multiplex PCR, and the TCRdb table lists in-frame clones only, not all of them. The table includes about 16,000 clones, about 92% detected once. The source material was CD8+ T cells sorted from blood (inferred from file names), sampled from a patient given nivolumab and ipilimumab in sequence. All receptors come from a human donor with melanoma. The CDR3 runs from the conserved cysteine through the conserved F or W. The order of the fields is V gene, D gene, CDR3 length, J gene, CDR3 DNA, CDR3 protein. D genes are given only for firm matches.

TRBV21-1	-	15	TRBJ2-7	TGTGCCCAATATAGGGGACTAGCGGGATTCTACGAGCAGTACTTC	CAQYRGLAGFYEQYF
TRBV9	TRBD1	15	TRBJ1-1	TGTGCCAGCAGCCCCCGGACAGGGACGAACACTGAAGCTTTCTTT	CASSPRTGTNTEAFF
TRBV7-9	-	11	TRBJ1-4	TGTGCCAGCAGCCCGAGTGAAAAACTGTTTTTT	CASSPSEKLFF
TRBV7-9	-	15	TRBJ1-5	TGTGCCAGCAGCTCCACACAGGGTGGCAATCAGCCCCAGCATTTT	CASSSTQGGNQPQHF
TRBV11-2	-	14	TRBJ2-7	TGTGCCAGCAGCTTAGGTCTCGTAACCTACGAGCAGTACTTC	CASSLGLVTYEQYF
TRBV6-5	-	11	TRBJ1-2	TGTGCCAGCACGGGGGGGGGAGGCTACACCTTC	CASTGGGGYTF
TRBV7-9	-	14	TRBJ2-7	TGTGCCAGCAGCGCCCGGGACACCGACTACGAGCAGTACTTC	CASSARDTDYEQYF
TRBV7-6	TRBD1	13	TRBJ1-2	TGTGCCAGCAGCTCTGGACAGGCCTATGGCTACACCTTC	CASSSGQAYGYTF
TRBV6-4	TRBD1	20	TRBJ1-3	TGTGCCAGCAGTGACCACTCCCTTAACTGGACAGGGCCCTCTGGAAACACCATATATTTT	CASSDHSLNWTGPSGNTIYF
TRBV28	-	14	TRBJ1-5	TGTGCCAGCCTCCTGGACAACGACAATCAGCCCCAGCATTTT	CASLLDNDNQPQHF
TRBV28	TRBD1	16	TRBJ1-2	TGTGCCAGCAGTTTCGCGGGACAGGGATTTAACTATGGCTACACCTTC	CASSFAGQGFNYGYTF
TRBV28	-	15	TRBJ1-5	TGTGCCAGCAGCCCTACAACAGGGAGCAATCAGCCCCAGCATTTT	CASSPTTGSNQPQHF
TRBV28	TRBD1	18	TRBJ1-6	TGTGCCAGCAGGCCGACAGGGTCTCCACAAAACTATAATTCACCCCTCCACTTT	CASRPTGSPQNYNSPLHF
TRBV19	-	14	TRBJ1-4	TGTGCCAGTAGTAACATGGCAGGTTCCGAAAAACTGTTTTTT	CASSNMAGSEKLFF
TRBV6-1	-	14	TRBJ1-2	TGTGCCAGCTGGGGACATACCTATAACTATGGCTACACCTTC	CASWGHTYNYGYTF
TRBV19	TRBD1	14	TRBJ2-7	TGTGCCAGTACCCCAGGGACAGGGGGCTACGAGCAGTACTTC	CASTPGTGGYEQYF
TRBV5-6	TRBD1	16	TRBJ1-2	TGTGCCAGCAGCTTGGCGTTCCGGGACAGTTACTATGGCTACACCTTC	CASSLAFRDSYYGYTF